What follows are 30 T cell receptor beta chains derived from one specimen sequenced in a study of T cells in Graves' hyperthyroidism and ophthalmopathy. TCR beta CDR3 sequences were amplified from RNA transcripts. HTBI primers were used for first-round RT-PCR of the TCR CDR3. TCRdb recomputed calls from the multiplex PCR reads with MiXCR, one row per CDR3 protein. This table holds 310,000 or so distinct CDR3 sequences, approximately 15% found once. Source material: blood. The receptors were sampled from a woman aged 55-70 years with Graves' ophthalmopathy.

This clonotype was recorded at least ten times. The chain carries TRBV15 and TRBJ2-6; 8 nucleotides line up with TRBD1. The junction had 3 bases not matched to a gene; V was cut back by 4 bases and J by 1 base. The germline V gene encodes CDR1 LNHNV and CDR2 YYDKDF (reference sequence). The CDR3 totals 16 residues. CDR3 amino acids: CATSTDRGSGANVLTF. DNA of the CDR3: TGTGCCACCAGCACAGACAGGGGATCTGGGGCCAACGTCCTGACTTTC.

V is TRBV27 and J is TRBJ2-1; D uncertain. Trimming pared 5 bases from V and 11 bases from J, leaving 16 bases between. Germline loops: CDR1 MNHEY, CDR2 SMNVEV (reference sequence). This CDR3 is 13 amino acids long. As DNA, the CDR3 is TGTGCCAGCAGTCGTCCCCCTGAGCGCAAGCAGTTCTTC. Its translation is CASSRPPERKQFF.

A remark on this clonotype: This may arise from a read error, as a much more abundant clone is one base away. The J gene is TRBJ2-5, the V gene TRBV20-1; D remains unclear. Trimming cost V 4 bases and J 7 bases, with 16 bases left between them. This CDR3 is 13 amino acids long. The germline V gene encodes CDR1 DFQATT and CDR2 SNEGSKA (reference sequence). The CDR3 reads CSAKSVVVGTQYF. As DNA, the CDR3 is TGCAGTGCTAAGAGTGTGGTGGTGGGGACCCAGTACTTC.

The CDR3 DNA reads as TGTGCCAGCGGCCCCCGGACACCAGCCCAAAACTATGGCTACACCTTC. Protein: CASGPRTPAQNYGYTF. The rearrangement uses TRBV28 and TRBJ1-2, with a possible D match to TRBD1 (5 bases). V lost 8 bases and J lost 2, with 21 bases in between. The germline V gene encodes CDR1 MDHEN and CDR2 SYDVKM. The length of the CDR3 is 16 residues.

V gene TRBV20-1 combines with J gene TRBJ1-4; D ambiguous. Germline assignment: CDR1 DFQATT and CDR2 SNEGSKA (reference sequence). This CDR3 is 11 amino acids long. The ends were cut back, 5 bases at V and 6 bases at J, with 7 bases in the middle. The CDR3 DNA follows: TGCAGTGCTGAGAATGATGAAAAACTGTTTTTT. Protein: CSAENDEKLFF.

This clonotype has at least ten counts. The chain is built from TRBV28 and TRBJ1-2, with D possibly TRBD1 on 6 matching bases. The CDR3 contains 15 residues. Germline values: CDR1 MDHEN, CDR2 SYDVKM. Trimming took 5 bases from V and 0 from J, leaving 13 bases between them. CDR3 bases: TGTGCCAGCAGTCCCACAGGGCTAGCTAACTATGGCTACACCTTC. Its protein product is CASSPTGLANYGYTF.

There are many counts of this clonotype. The V call is TRBV11-2, the J call TRBJ2-2; maybe TRBD1 (6 bases). The CDR3 length is 16 residues. The germline CDR1 and CDR2 sequences are SGHAT and FQNNGV. V lost 1 base and J 5 bases, leaving 14 bases between the germline ends. The CDR3 bases are TGTGCCAGCAGCTTAGGAGTAGGGGGATATACCGGGGAGCTGTTTTTT. Translated, it gives CASSLGVGGYTGELFF.

The chain joins TRBV5-6 to TRBJ1-4; D may be TRBD1 (5 bases). Trimming pared 0 bases from V and 7 bases from J, leaving 13 bases between. The length of the CDR3 is 15 residues. Germline CDR1 is SGHDT and CDR2 is YYEEEE. CDR3 coding DNA: TGTGCCAGCAGCTTGGGGGCAGGGTTTAGTGAAAAACTGTTTTTT. Translated: CASSLGAGFSEKLFF.

The CDR3 is CSVFEDPEAFF. The CDR3 DNA follows: TGCAGCGTTTTTGAGGACCCTGAAGCTTTCTTT. The rearrangement uses TRBV29-1 and TRBJ1-1; D is ambiguous. Germline V gene sequence: CDR1 SQVTM, CDR2 ANQGSEA. CDR3 length equals 11 residues. Trimming left V 5 bases short and J 6 bases short, with 10 bases between.

This clonotype has a count of ten or more. This chain links TRBV3-2 with TRBJ1-1; the D call TRBD1 from the table was never checked on the DNA. TRBV3-2 is a pseudogene. This CDR3 spans 13 amino acids. CDR3 nucleotides: TGTGCCAGCAGCCAAAGGGGGTACACTGAAGCTTTCTTT. Translated: CASSQRGYTEAFF.

This clonotype was counted many times. The chain joins TRBV20-1 to TRBJ2-2, with TRBD2 matching 10 bases. Germline-derived CDR1 and CDR2 are DFQATT and SNEGSKA (reference sequence). This CDR3 spans 14 amino acids. The J segment lost 5 bases and the V segment lost 5 bases, leaving 5 bases of the junction unmatched. DNA for the CDR3: TGCAGTGCTTTAGCGGGAGGAGGGACCGGGGAGCTGTTTTTT. This translates into CSALAGGGTGELFF.

Many counts were recorded for this clonotype. The chain has TRBV3-1 and TRBJ1-1; D call uncertain. The CDR3 runs 12 residues. Germline lookup yields CDR1 LGHDT and CDR2 YNNKEL (reference sequence). The V end was cut by 4 bases, the J end by 4 bases, with 7 bases between. The CDR3 reads CASSLRGTEAFF. DNA for the CDR3: TGTGCCAGCAGCCTGCGAGGCACTGAAGCTTTCTTT.

V and J are TRBV12-3 or TRBV12-4 and TRBJ2-7; either TRBD1 or TRBD2 may supply D (7 bases each). The CDR3 consists of 15 residues. Trimming shortened V by 10 bases and J by 4 bases, and 23 bases separated the two germline ends. CDR3 in DNA: TGTGCCACCTCCAGGGGGGGACTGAGACCGTACGAGCAGTACTTC. This encodes CATSRGGLRPYEQYF.

Ten or more counts support this clonotype. CDR3 region: CSAGGASRSHEQFF. The CDR3 DNA reads as TGCAGTGCTGGGGGGGCTAGCCGGTCCCATGAGCAGTTCTTC. The V call is TRBV20-1, the J call TRBJ2-1; D perhaps matches TRBD2 (7 bases). Germline V gene lookup returns CDR1 DFQATT and CDR2 SNEGSKA (reference sequence). The CDR3 extends over 14 amino acids. Trimming took off 5 bases at V and 8 bases at J, with 19 bases between the two ends.

This clonotype was observed at least ten times. The chain uses TRBV18 and TRBJ2-4, with 8 bases aligning to TRBD1. The trim removed 6 bases at V and 8 bases at J, leaving 9 bases unmatched. Germline loops: CDR1 KGHSH, CDR2 LQKENI. The CDR3 length is 14 residues. CDR3 sequence: CASSRTGPLDIQYF. CDR3 DNA: TGTGCCAGCTCCCGGACAGGGCCCTTGGACATTCAGTACTTC.

CDR3 loop: CASSLRDSSNSPLHF. In nucleotides, the CDR3 is TGTGCCAGCAGCCTCCGGGACAGTAGTAATTCACCCCTCCACTTT. The chain is built from TRBV9 and TRBJ1-6, with TRBD1 matching over 7 bases. This CDR3 spans 15 amino acids. V gave up 4 bases and J gave up 6 bases; unmatched junction bases: 7. From germline, CDR1 is SGDLS and CDR2 YYNGEE.

This clonotype was counted many times. The chain has TRBV18 and TRBJ1-1; D not certain. CDR3 length equals 15 residues. V was shortened by 1 base and J by 1 base, with 10 bases between the two germline ends. Germline V CDR1 and CDR2: KGHSH, LQKENI. DNA for the CDR3: TGTGCCAGCTCACCACAGGGATCCCAGAACACTGAAGCTTTCTTT. Translation: CASSPQGSQNTEAFF.

This clonotype was seen ten or more times. This chain uses TRBV18 with TRBJ2-1; possible D gene TRBD2, 5 bases. CDR1 and CDR2 from the germline V gene are KGHSH and LQKENI. The CDR3 spans 15 residues. Trimming left V 0 bases short and J 0 bases short, with 6 bases between. The CDR3 protein is CASSPPGSSYNEQFF. DNA of the CDR3: TGTGCCAGCTCACCACCGGGGAGCTCCTACAATGAGCAGTTCTTC.

The chain links TRBV6-1 to TRBJ2-5, with 7 bases fitting TRBD1. Germline V lookup: CDR1 MNHNS, CDR2 SASEGT. Losses at the gene ends were 5 bases for V and 5 bases for J; bases not matched to a gene: 8. This CDR3 has 14 residues. CDR3: CASSPRDSAETQYF. CDR3 DNA sequence: TGTGCCAGCAGTCCCCGGGACAGTGCGGAGACCCAGTACTTC.

Ten or more counts support this clonotype. The chain uses TRBV10-3 and TRBJ1-1; D may be TRBD1 (5 bases). The CDR3 extends over 13 amino acids. Germline CDR1 and CDR2: ENHRY and SYGVKD. The V end was cut by 4 bases, the J end by 2 bases, with 8 bases between. The CDR3 DNA sequence: TGTGCCATCAGTGCTTGGGACAACACTGAAGCTTTCTTT. Translated, it gives CAISAWDNTEAFF.

In its sample, this clonotype was seen many times. The chain couples TRBV18 to TRBJ2-7, with TRBD1 identical over 7 bases. V lost 0 bases to trimming and J lost 7 bases; unmatched junction nucleotides: 6. From germline, CDR1 is KGHSH and CDR2 LQKENI. The CDR3 has 14 residues. The CDR3 protein is CASSPPGQILEQYF. CDR3 coding DNA: TGTGCCAGCTCACCACCGGGACAGATTCTTGAGCAGTACTTC.

This clonotype was observed a few times. The chain employs TRBV19 and TRBJ2-7; 7 bases match TRBD2. The J segment lost 1 base and the V segment lost 5 bases, leaving 8 bases of the junction unmatched. The CDR3 sequence is 15 residues long. Germline V lookup: CDR1 LNHDA, CDR2 SQIVND (reference sequence). CDR3 nucleotides: TGTGCCAGTAGTCATCGCCAGGGAGGGTCCTACGAGCAGTACTTC. This codes for CASSHRQGGSYEQYF.

The chain employs TRBV2 and TRBJ2-5; 9 bases fit TRBD1. V lost 7 bases and J lost 5; bases outside the gene matches: 8. In germline, CDR1 is SNHLY, CDR2 FYNNEI. This CDR3 is built from 14 residues. In nucleotides, the CDR3 is TGTGCCAGCACCTACACCGGACAGGGGGAGACCCAGTACTTC. This translates into CASTYTGQGETQYF. The entire variable domain, with the rest obtained from reference TRBV2 and TRBJ2-5, is as follows: EPEVTQTPSHQVTQMGQEVILRCVPISNHLYFYWYRQILGQKVEFLVSFYNNEISEKSEIFDDQFSVERPDGSNFTLKIRSTKLEDSAMYFCASTYTGQGETQYFGPGTRLLVL.

This clonotype was counted ten times or more. The chain has TRBV28 and TRBJ2-1; 11 bases are a match to TRBD2. Unmatched junction bases numbered 5, after V lost 5 bases and J lost 8 bases. The CDR3 extends over 14 amino acids. Per the germline V gene, CDR1 is MDHEN and CDR2 is SYDVKM. CDR3 DNA: TGTGCCAGCAGTCCACTAGCGGGGGCTTATGAGCAGTTCTTC. Amino acid sequence: CASSPLAGAYEQFF.

This clonotype was observed many times. This chain connects TRBV4-3 to TRBJ2-1; 8 nucleotides align to TRBD2. V trimming: 3 bases; J trimming: 5 bases; junction bases outside the gene matches: 3. This CDR3 is 14 amino acids long. Germline loops: CDR1 LGHNA, CDR2 YSLEER. For the CDR3, the DNA is TGCGCCAGCAGCCACGGACTAGCTGACAATGAGCAGTTCTTC. Its protein product is CASSHGLADNEQFF.

This clonotype showed up just a few times. The gene calls are TRBV4-1 and TRBJ1-2, with 9 bases aligning to TRBD1. V shed 3 bases and J 5 bases; nucleotides not matched to a gene: 7. The CDR3 runs to 15 residues. Germline loops: CDR1 MGHRA, CDR2 YSYEKL. The CDR3 loop reads CASSQPTGGRYGYTF. For the CDR3, the DNA is TGCGCCAGCAGCCAGCCGACAGGGGGGAGATATGGCTACACCTTC.

CDR3 sequence: CASSLGPPRIDSPLHF. CDR3 coding DNA: TGCGCCAGCAGCTTGGGACCTCCCCGTATCGATTCACCCCTCCACTTT. V is TRBV5-1 and J is TRBJ1-6; the D is unclear. V was clipped by 0 bases and J by 8 bases, with 15 bases between them. The CDR3 extends over 16 amino acids. CDR1 is SGHRS and CDR2 is YFSETQ in the germline V gene. The whole variable domain, remainder taken from reference TRBV5-1 and TRBJ1-6, is KAGVTQTPRYLIKTRGQQVTLSCSPISGHRSVSWYQQTPGQGLQFLFEYFSETQRNKGNFPGRFSGRQFSNSRSEMNVSTLELGDSALYLCASSLGPPRIDSPLHFGNGTRLTVT.

This chain joins TRBV7-2 and TRBJ2-5; D is perhaps TRBD2 (6 bases). The CDR3 consists of 16 residues. V shed 5 bases and J shed 5 bases, with 21 bases lying between them. Per germline, CDR1 SGHTA and CDR2 FQGNSA. The CDR3 region is CASSALSGRPGETQYF. CDR3 nucleotides: TGTGCCAGCAGCGCTCTTAGTGGGAGGCCCGGGGAGACCCAGTACTTC.

This rearrangement joins TRBV25-1 to TRBJ2-3, with a tentative D call TRBD1 (6 bases). The germline V gene encodes CDR1 MGHDK and CDR2 SYGVNS. This CDR3 spans 13 amino acids. Trimming shortened V by 6 bases and J by 7 bases, and 14 bases separated the two germline ends. CDR3 bases: TGTGCCAGCAGAGGGGACACCCCCCATACGCAGTATTTT. It encodes CASRGDTPHTQYF.

As regards this clonotype: Just one base apart from a much larger clone, this may be a read error. Because it lacks the conserved phenylalanine or tryptophan at the end, this CDR3 is likely a read error. This chain uses TRBV7-8 with TRBJ1-5; D not certain. Trimming removed 0 bases from V and 4 bases from J, with 7 bases in between. The germline V gene has CDR1 SGHVS and CDR2 FQNEAQ. The CDR3 extends over 14 amino acids. For the CDR3, the DNA is TGTGCCAGCAGCTTAGCAGGGATTAATCAGCCCCAGCATCTT. It translates to CASSLAGINQPQHL.